These 24 T cell receptor beta chains were sequenced from one sample in a study of Graves' ophthalmopathy and Graves' hyperthyroidism. Scientists amplified the TCR beta CDR3 regions from RNA transcripts. An initial RT-PCR round employing HTBI primers preceded a second-round multiplex PCR. TCRdb passed the multiplex PCR reads through MiXCR, listing each CDR3 protein once. Among about 480,000 distinct CDR3 sequences, approximately 15% were seen once, and the ten largest hold about a tenth. Specimen: blood. These TCRs come from a woman aged 30 to 39 with Graves' ophthalmopathy.

Details on this clonotype: A much larger clone lies one base from this, so it may be a read error. The V and J genes are TRBV2 and TRBJ2-2; 9 positions agree with TRBD1. This CDR3 is 16 amino acids long. CDR1 and CDR2 from the germline V gene are SNHLY and FYNNEI. Written as DNA, the CDR3 is TGTGCCAGCAGTGAAGACGGGACAGGGTACACCGGGGAGCTGTTGTTT. Protein: CASSEDGTGYTGELLF.

This chain connects TRBV9 to TRBJ2-2, with TRBD1 matching 11 bases. Germline CDR1 and CDR2: SGDLS and YYNGEE. The J segment lost 5 bases and the V segment lost 3 bases, leaving 9 bases of the junction unmatched. This CDR3 spans 17 amino acids. The CDR3 sequence is CASSEPGQGVETGELFF. The CDR3 DNA is TGTGCCAGCAGCGAACCGGGACAGGGGGTGGAAACCGGGGAGCTGTTTTTT.

This clonotype showed up many times. The V and J genes are TRBV12-3 or TRBV12-4 and TRBJ1-3, with D possibly being TRBD1 (5 bases). The CDR3 spans 19 residues. Trimming shortened V by 2 bases and J by 0 bases, and 20 bases separated the two germline ends. This chain's CDR3 is CASSLLVGDLLYSGNTIYF. The DNA for the CDR3 is TGTGCCAGCAGTTTATTAGTCGGGGACTTGCTCTACTCTGGAAACACCATATATTTT.

There are many counts of this clonotype. The chain carries TRBV5-6 and TRBJ1-5; D uncertain. The CDR3 runs to 15 residues. CDR1 is SGHDT and CDR2 is YYEEEE in the germline V gene. V was pared by 0 bases and J by 1 base, with 8 bases between. The chain's CDR3 is CASSLGEGSNQPQHF. The CDR3 DNA reads as TGTGCCAGCAGCTTGGGAGAAGGCAGCAATCAGCCCCAGCATTTT.

This clonotype appeared many times. The rearrangement joins TRBV19 to TRBJ1-2; D not resolved. Germline V gene data show CDR1 as LNHDA and CDR2 as SQIVND (reference sequence). The CDR3 extends over 15 amino acids. The V and J ends lost 8 bases and 2 bases respectively, with 18 bases between them. CDR3 residues: CASFENRAINYGYTF. In nucleotides, the CDR3 is TGTGCCAGTTTTGAGAACAGAGCGATCAACTATGGCTACACCTTC. Using reference TRBV19 and TRBJ1-2 for the parts outside the CDR3, the full variable domain is DGGITQSPKYLFRKEGQNVTLSCEQNLNHDAMYWYRQDPGQGLRLIYYSQIVNDFQKGDIAEGYSVSREKKESFPLTVTSAQKNPTAFYLCASFENRAINYGYTFGSGTRLTVV.

In its sample, this clonotype was seen once. The J gene is TRBJ2-5, the V gene TRBV20-1; a possible D gene is TRBD1 (6 bases). The CDR3 contains 13 residues. V gave up 6 bases and J gave up 1 base, with 12 bases separating them. Germline loops: CDR1 DFQATT, CDR2 SNEGSKA (reference sequence). CDR3 residues: CSADGQLQETQYF. Written as DNA, the CDR3 is TGCAGTGCCGACGGACAGCTCCAAGAGACCCAGTACTTC.

V and J are TRBV28 and TRBJ2-7; D is perhaps TRBD1 (6 bases). The CDR3 has 13 amino acids. V lost 5 bases, J lost 3 bases, and 11 bases lay in between. Germline V gene lookup returns CDR1 MDHEN and CDR2 SYDVKM. CDR3 amino acids: CASSPRTDYEQYF. In DNA, the CDR3 is TGTGCCAGCAGTCCAAGGACAGACTACGAGCAGTACTTC.

The table lists this clonotype with many counts. The V and J genes are TRBV12-3 or TRBV12-4 and TRBJ1-2, with D perhaps matching TRBD1 (5 bases). V gave up 3 bases and J gave up 3 bases, with 8 bases separating them. The CDR3 has 13 residues. CDR3 sequence reads: CASSFWGDYGYTF. For the CDR3, the DNA is TGTGCCAGCAGTTTTTGGGGGGACTATGGCTACACCTTC.

This clonotype was detected only a few times. The V gene is TRBV29-1, the J gene TRBJ2-7; the D is unclear. This CDR3 comprises 10 residues. V was trimmed by 7 bases and J by 4 bases, leaving 8 bases between them. Germline V gene lookup returns CDR1 SQVTM and CDR2 ANQGSEA. DNA for the CDR3: TGCAGCGCTCTCGATTACGAGCAGTACTTC. This gives the protein CSALDYEQYF.

The chain employs TRBV12-3 or TRBV12-4 and TRBJ2-7; 7 nucleotides align to TRBD1. The CDR3 is 15 residues long. The V gene end was trimmed by 5 bases and the J gene end by 3 bases; junction bases not matched to a gene: 10. CDR3 protein: CASSPTGEDFYEQYF. The CDR3 region has the DNA TGTGCCAGCAGTCCCACAGGGGAAGACTTCTACGAGCAGTACTTC.

This clonotype was counted ten times or more. J is TRBJ1-2 and V is TRBV6-1; D call uncertain. The CDR3 loop spans 15 amino acids. CDR1 is MNHNS and CDR2 is SASEGT in the germline V gene. V was pared by 1 base and J by 6 bases, with 15 bases between. CDR3 protein: CASSEVAGRVDGYTF. The CDR3 DNA sequence: TGTGCCAGCAGTGAAGTAGCCGGGAGAGTAGATGGCTACACCTTC.

The V call is TRBV18, the J call TRBJ1-5, with D perhaps matching TRBD1 (6 bases). V was shortened by 3 bases and J by 6 bases, with 12 bases between the two germline ends. Germline-derived CDR1 and CDR2 are KGHSH and LQKENI. CDR3 size: 14 residues. CDR3 loop: CASSPRGQGQPQHF. The CDR3, as DNA: TGTGCCAGCTCACCCCGGGGGCAGGGTCAGCCCCAGCATTTT.

This clonotype came up many times. The V call is TRBV4-1, the J call TRBJ1-1, with a weak D call TRBD1 (5 bases). The CDR3 consists of 16 residues. V was clipped by 4 bases and J by 3 bases, with 18 bases between them. The V gene's germline CDR1 is MGHRA and CDR2 YSYEKL. In DNA form, the CDR3 reads TGCGCCAGCAGCCGAGGGACTTCCCCCCGGGACACTGAAGCTTTCTTT. Protein sequence: CASSRGTSPRDTEAFF.

This clonotype has a handful of counts. This chain links TRBV5-6 with TRBJ2-5, with TRBD2 matching over 8 bases. V dropped 3 bases and J dropped 2; count of bases not matched to a gene: 15. CDR1 and CDR2 (germline): SGHDT, YYEEEE. The CDR3 is 18 residues long. CDR3 sequence reads: CASSSQAGALERQETQYF. CDR3 DNA: TGTGCCAGCAGCTCACAAGCGGGGGCCCTAGAACGACAAGAGACCCAGTACTTC.

This clonotype was detected many times. The chain uses TRBV20-1 and TRBJ2-5; 11 nucleotides match TRBD2. CDR3 length: 15 amino acids. V lost 5 bases, J lost 4 bases, and 9 bases stayed unmatched. Germline V CDR1 and CDR2: DFQATT, SNEGSKA (reference sequence). As DNA, the CDR3 is TGCAGTGCTTATCCTCTAGCGGGGGGCCGAGAGACCCAGTACTTC. This codes for CSAYPLAGGRETQYF.

Ten or more counts support this clonotype. This sequence joins TRBV20-1 and TRBJ2-5; the match to TRBD2 covers 8 bases. CDR1 and CDR2 from the germline V gene are DFQATT and SNEGSKA (reference sequence). V shed 6 bases and J 7 bases; nucleotides not matched to a gene: 13. The CDR3 is 14 residues long. CDR3 sequence (DNA): TGCAGTGCCCCTCAACCGGGAGGGCCACTGACCCAGTACTTC. This sequence encodes CSAPQPGGPLTQYF.

This clonotype was seen many times. Sequence at one end of the junction differs from germline and may be a read error. This sequence joins TRBV2 and TRBJ2-5; D gene ambiguous. CDR3 size: 12 residues. Germline V gives CDR1 SNHLY, CDR2 FYNNEI. DNA for the CDR3: TGTGCCAGCAGTGGGTACCAAGAGACCCGGTACTTC. Protein: CASSGYQETRYF.

At least ten counts were recorded for this clonotype. This chain joins TRBV5-1 and TRBJ1-1, with a weak D call TRBD1 (6 bases). Trimming removed 2 bases at V and 4 bases at J, with 12 bases between. This CDR3 contains 14 residues. Germline CDR1 reads SGHRS; CDR2 reads YFSETQ. The CDR3 is CASSLKQGGTEAFF. The CDR3 nucleotides read TGCGCCAGCAGCTTAAAACAGGGCGGCACTGAAGCTTTCTTT.

This chain joins TRBV6-4 and TRBJ1-4; D is ambiguous. V shed 5 bases and J shed 8 bases, with 6 bases lying between them. CDR1 is MRHNA and CDR2 is SNTAGT in the germline V gene. This CDR3 has 11 residues. Written as DNA, the CDR3 is TGTGCCAGCAGTCTCTTGGAAAAACTGTTTTTT. Amino acid sequence: CASSLLEKLFF.

This clonotype was observed many times. The chain recombines TRBV24-1 with TRBJ2-5; TRBD2 matches 12 bases. CDR1 is KGHDR, CDR2 SFDVKD, per germline. V lost 5 bases and J lost 0; bases outside the gene matches: 6. CDR3 length equals 17 residues. Written as DNA, the CDR3 is TGTGCCACCAGTGCTGGACTAGCGGGACCGTACCAAGAGACCCAGTACTTC. This sequence encodes CATSAGLAGPYQETQYF.

This clonotype was recorded at least ten times. The gene calls are TRBV30 and TRBJ1-2; D not resolved. The germline V gene encodes CDR1 GTSNPN and CDR2 SVGIG (reference sequence). Between the trimmed V and J ends, which lost 0 bases and 2 bases, there was a span of 7 bases. The length of the CDR3 is 13 residues. The CDR3: CAWSVKENYGYTF. DNA of the CDR3: TGTGCCTGGAGTGTAAAGGAGAACTATGGCTACACCTTC.

CDR3 amino acids: CASSPGQPTEAFF. The CDR3 nucleotides are TGTGCCAGCTCACCAGGACAGCCCACTGAAGCTTTCTTT. The V and J genes are TRBV18 and TRBJ1-1; D is perhaps TRBD1 (6 bases). Germline V gene sequence: CDR1 KGHSH, CDR2 LQKENI. This CDR3 contains 13 residues. V was trimmed by 2 bases and J by 4 bases, leaving 8 bases between them. Complete variable domain (other parts from reference TRBV18 and TRBJ1-1): NAGVMQNPRHLVRRRGQEARLRCSPMKGHSHVYWYRQLPEEGLKFMVYLQKENIIDESGMPKERFSAEFPKEGPSILRIQQVVRGDSAAYFCASSPGQPTEAFFGQGTRLTVV.

This clonotype was picked up many times. The chain carries TRBV2 and TRBJ1-1, with 8 bases lining up with TRBD1. With 9 bases clipped from V and 0 bases from J, the junction kept 3 bases outside the gene matches. The CDR3 runs 13 residues. Germline CDR1 SNHLY, CDR2 FYNNEI. DNA of the CDR3: TGTGCCAGAGGGGACAGGATGAACACTGAAGCTTTCTTT. Protein: CARGDRMNTEAFF.

At least ten counts were recorded for this clonotype. This sequence joins TRBV30 and TRBJ2-2, with D possibly being TRBD1 (5 bases). The V end was cut by 1 base, the J end by 4 bases, with 13 bases between. Germline lookup yields CDR1 GTSNPN and CDR2 SVGIG (reference sequence). There are 15 residues in the CDR3. The CDR3 nucleotides read TGTGCCTGGAGTGATAACCCCCAGGGCACCGGGGAGCTGTTTTTT. This sequence encodes CAWSDNPQGTGELFF.